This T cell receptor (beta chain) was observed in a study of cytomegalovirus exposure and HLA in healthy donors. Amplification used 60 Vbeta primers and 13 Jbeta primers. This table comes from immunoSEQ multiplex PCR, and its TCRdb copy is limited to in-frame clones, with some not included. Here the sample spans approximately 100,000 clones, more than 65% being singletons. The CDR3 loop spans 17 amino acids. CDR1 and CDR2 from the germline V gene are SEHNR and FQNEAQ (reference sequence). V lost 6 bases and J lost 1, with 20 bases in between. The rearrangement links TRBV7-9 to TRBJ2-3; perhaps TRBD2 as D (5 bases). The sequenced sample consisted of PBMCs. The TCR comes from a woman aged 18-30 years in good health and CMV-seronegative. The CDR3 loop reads CASRLALLGAGTDTQYF. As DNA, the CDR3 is TGTGCCAGCAGGCTCGCCCTGCTGGGAGCGGGCACAGATACGCAGTATTTT. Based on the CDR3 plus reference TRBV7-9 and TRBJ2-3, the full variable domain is DTGVSQNPRHKITKRGQNVTFRCDPISEHNRLYWYRQTLGQGPEFLTYFQNEAQLEKSRLLSDRFSAERPKGSFSTLEIQRTEQGDSAMYLCASRLALLGAGTDTQYFGPGTRLTVL.